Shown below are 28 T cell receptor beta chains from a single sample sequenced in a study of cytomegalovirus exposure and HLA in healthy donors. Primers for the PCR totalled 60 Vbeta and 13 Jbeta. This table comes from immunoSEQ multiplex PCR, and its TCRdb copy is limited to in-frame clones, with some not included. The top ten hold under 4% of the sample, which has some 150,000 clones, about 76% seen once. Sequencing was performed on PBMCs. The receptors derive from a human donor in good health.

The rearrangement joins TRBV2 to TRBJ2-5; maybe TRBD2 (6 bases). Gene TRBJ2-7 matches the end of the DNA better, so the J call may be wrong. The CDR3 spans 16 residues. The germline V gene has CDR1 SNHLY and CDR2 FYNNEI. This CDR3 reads CASSEVGDGSSYEQYF. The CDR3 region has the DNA TGTGCCAGCAGTGAAGTGGGTGACGGGAGCTCCTACGAGCAGTACTTC.

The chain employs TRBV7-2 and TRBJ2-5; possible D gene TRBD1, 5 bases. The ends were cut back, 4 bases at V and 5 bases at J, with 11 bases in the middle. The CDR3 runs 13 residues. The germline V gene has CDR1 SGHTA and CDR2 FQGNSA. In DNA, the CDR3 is TGTGCCAGCAGCTCACAGGTTCAGGAGACCCAGTACTTC. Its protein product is CASSSQVQETQYF.

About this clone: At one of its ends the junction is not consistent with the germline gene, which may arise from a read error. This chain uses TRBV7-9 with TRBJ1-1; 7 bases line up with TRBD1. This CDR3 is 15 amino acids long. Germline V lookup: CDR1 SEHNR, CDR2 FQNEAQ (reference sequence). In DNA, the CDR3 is TGTTCCAGCAGCTTAGGCGCAGGGACAGATTCTCAAGCTTTCTTT. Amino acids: CSSSLGAGTDSQAFF.

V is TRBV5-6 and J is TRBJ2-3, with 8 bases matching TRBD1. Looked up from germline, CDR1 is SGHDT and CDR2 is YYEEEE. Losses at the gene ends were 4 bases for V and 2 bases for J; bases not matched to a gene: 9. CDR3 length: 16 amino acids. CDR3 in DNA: TGTGCCAGCAGCACCCAGGGGGCAGGGACCACAGATACGCAGTATTTT. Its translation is CASSTQGAGTTDTQYF. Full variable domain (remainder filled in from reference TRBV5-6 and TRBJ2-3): DAGVTQSPTHLIKTRGQQVTLRCSPKSGHDTVSWYQQALGQGPQFIFQYYEEEERQRGNFPDRFSGHQFPNYSSELNVNALLLGDSALYLCASSTQGAGTTDTQYFGPGTRLTVL.

The CDR3 loop is CASSLTEFYEQYF. DNA of the CDR3: TGTGCCAGCAGTCTAACAGAATTCTACGAGCAGTACTTC. The V gene is TRBV27, the J gene TRBJ2-7; no clear D. Trimming shortened V by 5 bases and J by 3 bases, and 11 bases separated the two germline ends. Germline V CDR1 and CDR2: MNHEY, SMNVEV (reference sequence). The CDR3 is 13 amino acids.

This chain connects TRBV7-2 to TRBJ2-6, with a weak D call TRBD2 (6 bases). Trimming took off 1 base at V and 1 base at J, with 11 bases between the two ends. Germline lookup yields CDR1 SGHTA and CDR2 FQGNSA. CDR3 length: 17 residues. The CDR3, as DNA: TGTGCCAGCAGCTTAGGCGGAGGGGTTTCTGGGGCCAACGTCCTGACTTTC. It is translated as CASSLGGGVSGANVLTF.

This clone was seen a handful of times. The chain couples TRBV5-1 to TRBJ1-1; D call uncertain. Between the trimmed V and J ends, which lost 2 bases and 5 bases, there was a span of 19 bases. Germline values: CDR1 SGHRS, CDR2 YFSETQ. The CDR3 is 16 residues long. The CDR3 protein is CASSFPPAGGRTEAFF. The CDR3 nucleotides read TGCGCCAGCAGCTTCCCCCCCGCAGGAGGAAGGACTGAAGCTTTCTTT.

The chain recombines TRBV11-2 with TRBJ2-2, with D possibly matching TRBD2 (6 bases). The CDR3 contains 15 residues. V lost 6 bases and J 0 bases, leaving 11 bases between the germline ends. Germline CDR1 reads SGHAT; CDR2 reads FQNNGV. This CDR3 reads CASRAGRTNTGELFF. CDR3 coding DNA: TGTGCCAGCAGGGCGGGGAGGACGAACACCGGGGAGCTGTTTTTT. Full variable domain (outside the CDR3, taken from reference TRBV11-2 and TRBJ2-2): EAGVAQSPRYKIIEKRQSVAFWCNPISGHATLYWYQQILGQGPKLLIQFQNNGVVDDSQLPKDRFSAERLKGVDSTLKIQPAKLEDSAVYLCASRAGRTNTGELFFGEGSRLTVL.

The CDR3 is CASSTYNGYGAFF. CDR3 in DNA: TGTGCCAGTAGCACGTATAATGGTTACGGAGCTTTCTTT. The chain recombines TRBV19 with TRBJ1-1; D call uncertain. The germline CDR1 and CDR2 sequences are LNHDA and SQIVND (reference sequence). Trimming pared 6 bases from V and 10 bases from J, leaving 18 bases between. The CDR3 has 13 residues.

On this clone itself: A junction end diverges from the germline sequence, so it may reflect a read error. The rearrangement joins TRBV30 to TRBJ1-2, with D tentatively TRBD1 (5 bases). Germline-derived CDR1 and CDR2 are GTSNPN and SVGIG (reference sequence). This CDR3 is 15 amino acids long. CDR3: CAWSSHPRGLGGYPF. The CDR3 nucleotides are TGTGCCTGGAGTTCCCACCCAAGGGGATTAGGCGGCTACCCCTTC.

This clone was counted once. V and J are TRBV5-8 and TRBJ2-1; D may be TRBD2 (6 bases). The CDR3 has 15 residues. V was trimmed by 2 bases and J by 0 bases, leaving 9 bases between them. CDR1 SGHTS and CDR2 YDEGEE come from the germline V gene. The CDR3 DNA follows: TGTGCCAGCAGCTTACGGGGGAGCTCCTACAATGAGCAGTTCTTC. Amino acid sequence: CASSLRGSSYNEQFF.

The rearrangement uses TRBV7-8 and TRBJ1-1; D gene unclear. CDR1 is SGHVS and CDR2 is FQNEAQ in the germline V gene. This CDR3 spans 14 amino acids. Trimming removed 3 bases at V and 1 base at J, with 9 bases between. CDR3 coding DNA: TGTGCCAGCAGCTTGAGCAGCGGGAACACTGAAGCTTTCTTT. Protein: CASSLSSGNTEAFF.

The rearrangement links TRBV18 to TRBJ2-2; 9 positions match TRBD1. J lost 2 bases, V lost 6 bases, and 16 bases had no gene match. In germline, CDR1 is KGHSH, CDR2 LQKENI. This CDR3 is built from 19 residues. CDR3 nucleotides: TGTGCCAGCTCGCCTACCCCCGCAGTGACAGGGGGTAACACCGGGGAGCTGTTTTTT. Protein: CASSPTPAVTGGNTGELFF. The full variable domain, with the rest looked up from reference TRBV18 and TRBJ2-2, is NAGVMQNPRHLVRRRGQEARLRCSPMKGHSHVYWYRQLPEEGLKFMVYLQKENIIDESGMPKERFSAEFPKEGPSILRIQQVVRGDSAAYFCASSPTPAVTGGNTGELFFGEGSRLTVL.

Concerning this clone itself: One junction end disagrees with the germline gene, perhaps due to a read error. The CDR3 spells CASSLGQVRPRNF. DNA for the CDR3: TGTGCCAGCAGCCTGGGACAGGTCCGCCCACGGAACTTC. The chain uses TRBV5-6 and TRBJ2-5; TRBD1 matches 8 bases. The V gene's germline CDR1 is SGHDT and CDR2 YYEEEE. This CDR3 comprises 13 residues.

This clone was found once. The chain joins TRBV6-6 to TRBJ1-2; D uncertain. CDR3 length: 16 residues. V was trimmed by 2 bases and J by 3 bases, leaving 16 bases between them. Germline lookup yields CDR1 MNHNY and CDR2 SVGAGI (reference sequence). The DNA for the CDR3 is TGTGCCAGCAGTTACCGGGATGAATCTTACTACTATGGCTACACCTTC. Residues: CASSYRDESYYYGYTF.

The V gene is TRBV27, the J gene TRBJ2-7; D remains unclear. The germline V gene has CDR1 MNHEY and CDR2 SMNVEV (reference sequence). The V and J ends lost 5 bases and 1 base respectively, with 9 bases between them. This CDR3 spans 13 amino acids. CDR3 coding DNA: TGTGCCAGCAGTGGTGGCCCATCCTACGAGCAGTACTTC. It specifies CASSGGPSYEQYF.

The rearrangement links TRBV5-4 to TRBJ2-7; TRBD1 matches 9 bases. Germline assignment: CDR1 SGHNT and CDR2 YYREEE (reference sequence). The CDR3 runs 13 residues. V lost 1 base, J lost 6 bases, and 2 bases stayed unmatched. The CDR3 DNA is TGTGCCAGCAGCTTGACAGGGGGCGGCGAGCAGTACTTC. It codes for CASSLTGGGEQYF.

The CDR3 coding sequence is TGCGCCAGCAGTCCCGACAGGGTATTTGAAGCTTTCTTT. Protein sequence: CASSPDRVFEAFF. J is TRBJ1-1 and V is TRBV10-2; 7 nucleotides agree with TRBD1. From germline, CDR1 is WSHSY and CDR2 SAAADI. V was clipped by 5 bases and J by 7 bases; unmatched bases: 7. The CDR3 contains 13 residues.

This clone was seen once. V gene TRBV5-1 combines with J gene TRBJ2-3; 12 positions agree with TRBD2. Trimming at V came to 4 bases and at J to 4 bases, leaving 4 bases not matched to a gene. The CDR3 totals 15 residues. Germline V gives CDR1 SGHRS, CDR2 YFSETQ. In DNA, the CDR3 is TGCGCCAGCAGCCCAGGACTAGCGGGATCAGATACGCAGTATTTT. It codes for CASSPGLAGSDTQYF.

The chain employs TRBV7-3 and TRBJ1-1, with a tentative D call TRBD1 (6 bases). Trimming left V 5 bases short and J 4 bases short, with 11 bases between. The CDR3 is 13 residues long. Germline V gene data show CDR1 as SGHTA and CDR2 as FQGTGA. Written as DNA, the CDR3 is TGTGCCAGCAGCCCACAGGGTCCCACTGAAGCTTTCTTT. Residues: CASSPQGPTEAFF.

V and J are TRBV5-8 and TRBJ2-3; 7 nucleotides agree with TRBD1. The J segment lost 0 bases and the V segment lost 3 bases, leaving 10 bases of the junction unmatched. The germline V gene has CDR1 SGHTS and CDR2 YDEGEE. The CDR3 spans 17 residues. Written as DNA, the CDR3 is TGTGCCAGCAGCTCCACTCGGACAGGCTCTAGCACAGATACGCAGTATTTT. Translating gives CASSSTRTGSSTDTQYF.

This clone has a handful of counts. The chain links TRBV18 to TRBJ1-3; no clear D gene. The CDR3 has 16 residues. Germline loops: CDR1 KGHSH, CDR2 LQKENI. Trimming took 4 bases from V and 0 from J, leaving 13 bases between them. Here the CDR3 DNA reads TGTGCCAGCTCACGTACCTACAGAGACTCTGGAAACACCATATATTTT. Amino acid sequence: CASSRTYRDSGNTIYF.

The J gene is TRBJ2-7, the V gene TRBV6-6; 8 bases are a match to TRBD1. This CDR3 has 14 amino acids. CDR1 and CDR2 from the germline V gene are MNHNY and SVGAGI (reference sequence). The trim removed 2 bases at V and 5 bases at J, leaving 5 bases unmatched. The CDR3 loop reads CASSYNQGAHEQYF. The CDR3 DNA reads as TGTGCCAGCAGTTACAATCAGGGGGCCCACGAGCAGTACTTC.

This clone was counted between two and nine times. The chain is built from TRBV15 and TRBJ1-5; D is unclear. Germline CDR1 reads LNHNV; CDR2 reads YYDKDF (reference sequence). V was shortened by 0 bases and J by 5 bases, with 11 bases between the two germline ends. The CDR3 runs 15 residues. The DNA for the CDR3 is TGTGCCACCAGCAGAGATAGTACAGAGCATCAGCCCCAGCATTTT. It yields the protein CATSRDSTEHQPQHF.

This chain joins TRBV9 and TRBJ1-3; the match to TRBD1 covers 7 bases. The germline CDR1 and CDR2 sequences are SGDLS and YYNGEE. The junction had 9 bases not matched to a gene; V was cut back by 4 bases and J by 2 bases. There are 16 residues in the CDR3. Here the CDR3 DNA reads TGTGCCAGCAGCTCAACTAGGGGGCCCGCTGGAAACACCATATATTTT. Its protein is CASSSTRGPAGNTIYF. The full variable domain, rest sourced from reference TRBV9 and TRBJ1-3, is DSGVTQTPKHLITATGQRVTLRCSPRSGDLSVYWYQQSLDQGLQFLIQYYNGEERAKGNILERFSAQQFPDLHSELNLSSLELGDSALYFCASSSTRGPAGNTIYFGEGSWLTVV.

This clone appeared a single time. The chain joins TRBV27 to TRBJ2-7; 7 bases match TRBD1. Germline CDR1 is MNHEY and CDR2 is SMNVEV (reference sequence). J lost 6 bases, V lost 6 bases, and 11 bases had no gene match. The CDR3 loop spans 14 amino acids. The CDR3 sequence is CASSLGTAVLEQYF. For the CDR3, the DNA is TGTGCCAGCAGCCTCGGGACAGCCGTTCTCGAGCAGTACTTC.

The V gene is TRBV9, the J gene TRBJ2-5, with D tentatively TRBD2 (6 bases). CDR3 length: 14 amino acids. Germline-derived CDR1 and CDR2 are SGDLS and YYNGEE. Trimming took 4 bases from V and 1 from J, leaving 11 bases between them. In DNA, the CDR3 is TGTGCCAGCAGCCCGGGACTTCTCCAAGAGACCCAGTACTTC. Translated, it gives CASSPGLLQETQYF.

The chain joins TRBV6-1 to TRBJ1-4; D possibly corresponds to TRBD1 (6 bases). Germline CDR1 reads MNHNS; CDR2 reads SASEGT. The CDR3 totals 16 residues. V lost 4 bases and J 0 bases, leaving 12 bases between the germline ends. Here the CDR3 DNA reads TGTGCCAGCAGTGCAACGGACAGTTCAACTAATGAAAAACTGTTTTTT. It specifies CASSATDSSTNEKLFF.